What follows describes a single T cell receptor (beta chain). Its antigen is as yet unknown. Sequencing used immunoSEQ multiplex PCR; TCRdb keeps in-frame clones, though not all of them. Of some 14,000 clones in the sample, over 75% were seen once. The record originates from a study of chemoradiotherapy in HPV16-positive cancers. General study results and limits: HPV-specific T cells were functionally defined from only a couple of HPV16-positive patients.

The CDR3 totals 15 residues. CDR1 is SGHRS, CDR2 YFSETQ, per germline. V trimming: 0 bases; J trimming: 8 bases; junction bases outside the gene matches: 3. The receptor was derived from a human donor with HPV-associated anogenital cancer. The sample was gathered from a patient who underwent chemoradiotherapy. The V gene is TRBV5-1, the J gene TRBJ2-6; the match to TRBD1 covers 9 bases. The CDR3 is CASSLGQGDTNVLTF. CDR3 nucleotides: TGCGCCAGCAGCTTGGGACAGGGGGATACCAACGTCCTGACTTTC.